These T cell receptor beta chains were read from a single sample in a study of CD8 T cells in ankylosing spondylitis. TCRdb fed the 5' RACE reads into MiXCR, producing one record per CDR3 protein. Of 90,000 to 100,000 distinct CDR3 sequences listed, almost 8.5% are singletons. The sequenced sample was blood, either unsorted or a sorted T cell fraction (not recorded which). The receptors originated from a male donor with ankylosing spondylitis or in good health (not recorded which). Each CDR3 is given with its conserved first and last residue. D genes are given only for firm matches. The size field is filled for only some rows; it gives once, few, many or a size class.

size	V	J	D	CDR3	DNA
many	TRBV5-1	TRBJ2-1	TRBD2	CASSLGLAGYYNEQFF	TGCGCCAGCAGCCTAGGACTAGCGGGGTACTACAATGAGCAGTTCTTC
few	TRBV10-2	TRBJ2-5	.	CASSEDLQETQYF	TGCGCCAGCAGTGAAGACTTACAGGAGACCCAGTACTTC
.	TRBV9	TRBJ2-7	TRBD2	CAGSVSGTNYEQYF	TGTGCCGGCAGCGTTAGTGGGACTAATTACGAGCAGTACTTC
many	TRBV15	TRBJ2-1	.	CATSRDLSGASSYNEQFF	TGTGCCACCAGCAGAGATCTTAGTGGGGCTAGCTCCTACAATGAGCAGTTCTTC
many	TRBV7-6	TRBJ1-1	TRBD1	CASSSRYRTAGTVGTEAFF	TGTGCCAGCAGCTCTCGCTACCGTACCGCCGGGACAGTTGGAACTGAAGCTTTCTTT
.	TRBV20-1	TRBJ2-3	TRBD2	CSLRLAGGGATQYF	TGCAGCCTGAGACTAGCGGGTGGGGGAGCTACGCAGTATTTT
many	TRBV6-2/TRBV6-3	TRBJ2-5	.	CASKGRGVQETQYF	TGTGCCAGCAAAGGGCGAGGAGTCCAAGAGACCCAGTACTTC
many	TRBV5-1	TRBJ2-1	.	CASSWDSYLGNEQFF	TGCGCCAGCAGCTGGGACTCCTACTTGGGCAATGAGCAGTTCTTC
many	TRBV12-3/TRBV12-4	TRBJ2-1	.	CASSTPSVSEGNEQFF	TGTGCCAGCAGTACACCTAGCGTGTCGGAGGGTAATGAGCAGTTCTTC
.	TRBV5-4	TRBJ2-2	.	CASSLGGANTGELFF	TGTGCCAGCAGCCTGGGCGGGGCAAACACCGGGGAGCTGTTTTTT
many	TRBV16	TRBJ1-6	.	CASSLSSFNSPLHF	TGTGCCAGCAGCCTCAGCTCGTTTAATTCACCCCTCCACTTT
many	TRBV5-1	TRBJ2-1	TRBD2	CASSALLAGVDNEQFF	TGCGCCAGCAGCGCCCTTTTAGCGGGAGTAGACAATGAGCAGTTCTTC
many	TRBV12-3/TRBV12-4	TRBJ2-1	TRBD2	CASSPRTSRDNEQFF	TGTGCCAGCAGTCCGCGGACTAGCCGTGACAATGAGCAGTTCTTC
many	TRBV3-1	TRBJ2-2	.	CASSQFLTGELFF	TGTGCCAGCAGCCAGTTTCTCACCGGGGAGCTGTTTTTT
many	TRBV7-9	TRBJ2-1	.	CASSLAGGYNNEQFF	TGTGCCAGCAGCTTAGCGGGGGGCTACAACAATGAGCAGTTCTTC
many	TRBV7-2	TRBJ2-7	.	CASSLVPYYEQYF	TGTGCCAGCAGCTTAGTACCCTACTACGAGCAGTACTTC
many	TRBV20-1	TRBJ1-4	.	CSVPTGSNEKLFF	TGCAGTGTCCCGACAGGCTCAAATGAAAAACTGTTTTTT
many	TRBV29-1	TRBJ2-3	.	CSVEGTDTQYF	TGCAGCGTTGAGGGGACAGATACGCAGTATTTT
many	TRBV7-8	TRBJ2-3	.	CASSRTFDTQYF	TGTGCCAGCAGCAGGACGTTCGATACGCAGTATTTT
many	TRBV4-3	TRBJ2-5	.	CASSQQSTGGGTQYF	TGCGCCAGCAGCCAGCAATCGACAGGCGGAGGGACCCAGTACTTC
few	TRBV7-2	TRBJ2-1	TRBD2	CASSFSGLAEGDNEQFF	TGTGCCAGCAGCTTCTCGGGACTAGCGGAGGGGGACAATGAGCAGTTCTTC
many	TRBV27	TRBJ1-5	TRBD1	CASSFHGGQGRGGNQPQHF	TGTGCCAGCAGTTTCCACGGCGGACAGGGGAGGGGAGGCAATCAGCCCCAGCATTTT
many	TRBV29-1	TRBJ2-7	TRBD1	CSVLGQSLRKQYF	TGCAGCGTACTGGGACAGTCCTTAAGGAAACAGTACTTC
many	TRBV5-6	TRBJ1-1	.	CASSRPRVMNTEAFF	TGTGCCAGCAGCCGCCCCCGAGTCATGAACACTGAAGCTTTCTTT
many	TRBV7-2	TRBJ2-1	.	CASSLAREGEQFF	TGTGCCAGCAGCTTAGCTAGAGAAGGTGAGCAGTTCTTC
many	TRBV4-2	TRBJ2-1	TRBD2	CASSQDRLAATYNEQFF	TGTGCCAGCAGCCAAGATCGGCTAGCGGCCACCTACAATGAGCAGTTCTTC
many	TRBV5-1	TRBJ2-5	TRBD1	CASSYGTGMETQYF	TGCGCCAGCAGCTACGGGACAGGGATGGAGACCCAGTACTTC
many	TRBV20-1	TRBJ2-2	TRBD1	CSARAPGQGHGELFF	TGCAGTGCTAGAGCTCCGGGACAGGGGCACGGGGAGCTGTTTTTT
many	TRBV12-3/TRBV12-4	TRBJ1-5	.	CASSLAAGKKPQHF	TGTGCCAGCAGTTTAGCGGCAGGGAAAAAGCCCCAGCATTTT
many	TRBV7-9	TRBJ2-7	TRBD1	CASSWDSYEQYF	TGTGCCAGCAGCTGGGACAGCTACGAGCAGTACTTC
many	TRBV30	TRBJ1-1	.	CAWSVLLNTEAFF	TGTGCCTGGAGTGTACTATTGAACACTGAAGCTTTCTTT
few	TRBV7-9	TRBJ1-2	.	CASSLAWAAVGGYTF	TGTGCCAGCAGCTTAGCCTGGGCCGCGGTTGGCGGCTACACCTTC
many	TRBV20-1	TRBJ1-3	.	CSALPLRVRSGNTIYF	TGCAGTGCCCTGCCCCTTCGTGTCCGCTCTGGAAACACCATATATTTT
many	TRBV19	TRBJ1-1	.	CASSIGFLNTEAFF	TGTGCCAGTAGTATAGGGTTTTTGAACACTGAAGCTTTCTTT
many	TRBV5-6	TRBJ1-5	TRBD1	CASSSRTGTNQPQHF	TGTGCCAGCAGCTCCCGGACAGGGACTAATCAGCCCCAGCATTTT
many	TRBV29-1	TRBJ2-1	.	CSGTSSLYNEQFF	TGCAGCGGCACGTCTTCCTTATACAATGAGCAGTTCTTC
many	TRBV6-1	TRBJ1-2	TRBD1	CASRRTGTGFFVNYGYTF	TGTGCCAGCAGGCGCACCGGGACAGGGTTTTTTGTTAACTATGGCTACACCTTC
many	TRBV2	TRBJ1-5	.	CASSETGQGIQPQHF	TGTGCCAGCAGTGAAACGGGACAAGGTATTCAGCCCCAGCATTTT
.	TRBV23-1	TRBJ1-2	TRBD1	CASSQPKKGQGSYGYTF	TGCGCCAGCAGTCAACCCAAGAAGGGACAGGGGAGCTATGGCTACACCTTC
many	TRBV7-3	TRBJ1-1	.	CASRQGVNTEAFF	TGTGCCAGCAGACAAGGGGTGAACACTGAAGCTTTCTTT
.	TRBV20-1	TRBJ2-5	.	CSARRNQETQYF	TGCAGTGCTAGACGGAACCAAGAGACCCAGTACTTC
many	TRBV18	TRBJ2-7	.	CASSLVGDNEQYF	TGTGCCAGCTCCCTAGTGGGGGACAACGAGCAGTACTTC
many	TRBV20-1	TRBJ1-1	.	CSARDLAGGTEAFF	TGCAGTGCTAGAGATCTTGCGGGGGGCACTGAAGCTTTCTTT
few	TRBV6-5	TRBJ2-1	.	CASSPDALEQFF	TGTGCCAGCAGCCCTGATGCCCTTGAGCAGTTCTTC
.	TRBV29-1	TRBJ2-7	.	CSFRAFQNEQYF	TGCAGCTTCCGGGCCTTTCAAAACGAGCAGTACTTC
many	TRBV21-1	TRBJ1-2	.	CASSIPPDRGDYGYTF	TGTGCCAGCAGCATCCCTCCGGACAGGGGGGACTATGGCTACACCTTC
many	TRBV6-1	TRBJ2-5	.	CASSRTGTQKETQYF	TGTGCCAGCAGTCGCACCGGGACTCAGAAAGAGACCCAGTACTTC
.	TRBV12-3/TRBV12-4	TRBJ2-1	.	CASSRGRGEYNEQFF	TGTGCCAGCAGTCGGGGAAGGGGGGAATACAATGAGCAGTTCTTC
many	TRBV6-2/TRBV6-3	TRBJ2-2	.	CASSYSAGVTGELFF	TGTGCCAGCAGTTACTCTGCAGGCGTCACCGGGGAGCTGTTTTTT
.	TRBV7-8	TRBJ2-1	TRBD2	CASSGGTSGRRSSYNEQFF	TGTGCCAGCAGCGGCGGGACTAGCGGGAGAAGGAGCTCCTACAATGAGCAGTTCTTC
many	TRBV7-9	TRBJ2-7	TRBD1	CASSLRQGASSYEQYF	TGTGCCAGCAGCTTAAGGCAGGGGGCCTCCTCCTACGAGCAGTACTTC
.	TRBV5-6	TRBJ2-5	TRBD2	CGSSLASSGKETQYF	TGTGGCAGCAGCTTGGCGTCTAGCGGTAAAGAGACCCAGTACTTC
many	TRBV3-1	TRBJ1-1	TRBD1	CASSQTDRGDTEAFF	TGTGCCAGCAGCCAAACCGACAGGGGCGACACTGAAGCTTTCTTT
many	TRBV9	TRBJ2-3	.	CASSVTGGTQYF	TGTGCCAGCAGCGTAACCGGAGGTACGCAGTATTTT
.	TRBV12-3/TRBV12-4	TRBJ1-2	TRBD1	CASSSLGTVANYGYTF	TGTGCCAGCAGTTCACTCGGGACAGTCGCTAACTATGGCTACACCTTC
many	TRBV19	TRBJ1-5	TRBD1	CASSSKYGQGYNQPQHF	TGTGCCAGTAGTAGCAAATACGGACAGGGCTACAATCAGCCCCAGCATTTT
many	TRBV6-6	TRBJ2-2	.	CASSYGGTNTGELFF	TGTGCCAGCAGTTACGGGGGAACTAACACCGGGGAGCTGTTTTTT
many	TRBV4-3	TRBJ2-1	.	CASSQEVPTNEQFF	TGCGCCAGCAGCCAAGAGGTGCCGACCAATGAGCAGTTCTTC